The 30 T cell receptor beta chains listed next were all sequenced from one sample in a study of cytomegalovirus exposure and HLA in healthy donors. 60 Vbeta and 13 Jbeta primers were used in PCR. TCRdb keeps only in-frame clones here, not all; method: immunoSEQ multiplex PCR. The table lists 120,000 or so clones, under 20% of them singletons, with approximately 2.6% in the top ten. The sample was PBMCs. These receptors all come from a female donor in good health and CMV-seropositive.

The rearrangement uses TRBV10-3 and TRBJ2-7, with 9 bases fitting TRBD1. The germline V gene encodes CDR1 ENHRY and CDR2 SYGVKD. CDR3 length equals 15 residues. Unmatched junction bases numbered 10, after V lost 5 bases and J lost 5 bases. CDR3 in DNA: TGTGCCATCAGTAATAACAGGGGGCGTATCCACGAGCAGTACTTC. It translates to CAISNNRGRIHEQYF.

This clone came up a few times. CDR3 in amino acids: CASSIGPTGNWYNEQFF. The DNA of the CDR3 is TGTGCCAGTAGTATAGGCCCTACAGGGAATTGGTACAATGAGCAGTTCTTC. The chain uses TRBV19 and TRBJ2-1; weak D call: TRBD1 (6 bases). The V end lost 1 base, the J end lost 4 bases, and 17 bases lay between the germline ends. CDR3 size: 17 residues. CDR1 is LNHDA and CDR2 is SQIVND in the germline V gene (reference sequence).

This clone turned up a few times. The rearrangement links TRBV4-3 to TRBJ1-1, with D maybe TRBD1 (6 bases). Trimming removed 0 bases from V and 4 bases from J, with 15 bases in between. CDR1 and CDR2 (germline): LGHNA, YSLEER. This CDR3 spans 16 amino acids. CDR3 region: CASSQDITQGPTEAFF. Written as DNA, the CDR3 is TGCGCCAGCAGCCAAGATATTACGCAGGGGCCCACTGAAGCTTTCTTT.

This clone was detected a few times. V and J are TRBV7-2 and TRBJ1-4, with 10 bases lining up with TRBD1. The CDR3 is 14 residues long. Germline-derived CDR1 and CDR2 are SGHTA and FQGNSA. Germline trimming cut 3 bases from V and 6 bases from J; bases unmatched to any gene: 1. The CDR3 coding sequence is TGTGCCAGCAGCTTGGACAGGGGGGATGAAAAACTGTTTTTT. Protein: CASSLDRGDEKLFF.

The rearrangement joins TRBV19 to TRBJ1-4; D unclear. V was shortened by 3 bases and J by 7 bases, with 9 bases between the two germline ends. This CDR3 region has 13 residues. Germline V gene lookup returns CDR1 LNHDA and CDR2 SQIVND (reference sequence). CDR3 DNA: TGTGCCAGTAGTATTCGGGAAGTTGAAAAACTGTTTTTT. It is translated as CASSIREVEKLFF.

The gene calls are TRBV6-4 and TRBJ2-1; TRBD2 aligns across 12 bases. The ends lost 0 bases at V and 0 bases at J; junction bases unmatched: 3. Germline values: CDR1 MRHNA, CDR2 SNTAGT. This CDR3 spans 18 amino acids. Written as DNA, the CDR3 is TGTGCCAGCAGTGACTCGACTAGCGGGGGACTCTCCTACAATGAGCAGTTCTTC. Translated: CASSDSTSGGLSYNEQFF.

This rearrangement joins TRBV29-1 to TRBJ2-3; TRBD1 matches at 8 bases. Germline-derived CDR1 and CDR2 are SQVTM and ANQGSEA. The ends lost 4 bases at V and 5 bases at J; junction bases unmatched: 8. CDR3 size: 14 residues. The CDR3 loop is CSVVAGGLGDTQYF. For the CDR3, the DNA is TGCAGCGTTGTCGCAGGGGGCTTGGGAGATACGCAGTATTTT.

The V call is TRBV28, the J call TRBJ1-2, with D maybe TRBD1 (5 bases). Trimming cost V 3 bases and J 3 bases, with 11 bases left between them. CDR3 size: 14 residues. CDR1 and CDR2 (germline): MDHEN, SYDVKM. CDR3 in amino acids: CASSFRAGYYGYTF. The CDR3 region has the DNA TGTGCCAGCAGTTTCAGGGCAGGGTACTATGGCTACACCTTC.

The CDR3: CASRYPGSSYEQYF. The CDR3 DNA is TGTGCCAGCAGATATCCGGGGTCTTCCTACGAGCAGTACTTC. V usage is TRBV2 and J usage is TRBJ2-7; possible D gene TRBD2, 5 bases. Germline CDR1 reads SNHLY; CDR2 reads FYNNEI. The CDR3 is 14 residues long. The V end lost 6 bases, the J end lost 1 base, and 13 bases lay between the germline ends.

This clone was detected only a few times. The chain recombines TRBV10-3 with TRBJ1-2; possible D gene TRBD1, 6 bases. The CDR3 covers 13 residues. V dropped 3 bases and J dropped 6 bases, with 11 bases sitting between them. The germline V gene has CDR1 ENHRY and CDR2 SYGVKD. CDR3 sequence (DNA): TGTGCCATCAGTGACAGGGGTGGCGATGGCTACACCTTC. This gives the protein CAISDRGGDGYTF.

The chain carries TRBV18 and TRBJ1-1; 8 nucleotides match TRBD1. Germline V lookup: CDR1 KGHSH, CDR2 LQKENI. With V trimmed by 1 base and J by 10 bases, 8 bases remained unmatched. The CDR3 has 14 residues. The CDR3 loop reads CASSPLGQGDTAFF. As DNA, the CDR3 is TGTGCCAGCTCACCACTTGGACAGGGAGATACAGCTTTCTTT.

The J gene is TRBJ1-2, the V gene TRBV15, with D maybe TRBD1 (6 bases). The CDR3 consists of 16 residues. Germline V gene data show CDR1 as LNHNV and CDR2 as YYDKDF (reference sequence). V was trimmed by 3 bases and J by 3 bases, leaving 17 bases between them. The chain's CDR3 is CATSRADSSYYYGYTF. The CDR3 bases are TGTGCCACCAGCAGGGCGGACAGTTCTTATTACTATGGCTACACCTTC.

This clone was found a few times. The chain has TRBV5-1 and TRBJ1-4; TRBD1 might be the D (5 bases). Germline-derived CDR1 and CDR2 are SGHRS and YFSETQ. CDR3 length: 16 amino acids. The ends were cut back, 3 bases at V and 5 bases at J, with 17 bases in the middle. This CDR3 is CASSSTNRNPNEKLFF. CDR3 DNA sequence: TGCGCCAGCAGCTCGACCAACAGGAACCCGAATGAAAAACTGTTTTTT.

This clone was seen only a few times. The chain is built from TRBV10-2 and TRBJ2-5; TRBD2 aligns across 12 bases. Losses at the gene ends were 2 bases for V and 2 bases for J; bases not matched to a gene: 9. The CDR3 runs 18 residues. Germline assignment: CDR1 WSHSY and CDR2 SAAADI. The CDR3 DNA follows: TGCGCCAGCAGTGAGGAGGATTGGGGGACTAGCGGGCAAGAGACCCAGTACTTC. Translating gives CASSEEDWGTSGQETQYF.

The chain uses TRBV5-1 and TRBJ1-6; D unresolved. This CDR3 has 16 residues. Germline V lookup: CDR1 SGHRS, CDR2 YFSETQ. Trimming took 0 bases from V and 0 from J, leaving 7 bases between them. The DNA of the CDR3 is TGCGCCAGCAGCTTGGTTGAGGGCTCCTATAATTCACCCCTCCACTTT. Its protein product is CASSLVEGSYNSPLHF.

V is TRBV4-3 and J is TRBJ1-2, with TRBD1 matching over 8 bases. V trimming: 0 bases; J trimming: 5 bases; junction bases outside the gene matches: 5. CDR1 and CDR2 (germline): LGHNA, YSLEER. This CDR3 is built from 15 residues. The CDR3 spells CASSQDQGASYGYTF. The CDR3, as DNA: TGCGCCAGCAGCCAAGATCAGGGGGCGTCATATGGCTACACCTTC.

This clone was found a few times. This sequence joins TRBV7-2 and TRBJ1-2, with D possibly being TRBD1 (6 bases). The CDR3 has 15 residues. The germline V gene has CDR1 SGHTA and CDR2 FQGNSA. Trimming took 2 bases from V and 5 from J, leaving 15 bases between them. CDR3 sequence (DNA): TGTGCCAGCAGCTTACCACAGGGTCCTGGGTATGGCTACACCTTC. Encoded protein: CASSLPQGPGYGYTF.

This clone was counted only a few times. The CDR3 protein is CASSARQGLATDTQYF. CDR3 bases: TGTGCCAGCAGCGCCCGGCAGGGGCTGGCCACAGATACGCAGTATTTT. J is TRBJ2-3 and V is TRBV9; possible D gene TRBD1, 6 bases. V lost 3 bases and J lost 2, with 16 bases in between. The CDR3 length is 16 residues. Germline V gene data show CDR1 as SGDLS and CDR2 as YYNGEE.

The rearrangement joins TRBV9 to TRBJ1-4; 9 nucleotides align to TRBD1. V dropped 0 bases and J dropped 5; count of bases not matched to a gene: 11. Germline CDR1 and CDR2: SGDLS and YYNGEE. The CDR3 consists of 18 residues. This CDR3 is CASSVAGNTGGANEKLFF. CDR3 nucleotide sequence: TGTGCCAGCAGCGTAGCTGGAAACACAGGGGGCGCAAATGAAAAACTGTTTTTT. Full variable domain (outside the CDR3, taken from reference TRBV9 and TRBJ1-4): DSGVTQTPKHLITATGQRVTLRCSPRSGDLSVYWYQQSLDQGLQFLIQYYNGEERAKGNILERFSAQQFPDLHSELNLSSLELGDSALYFCASSVAGNTGGANEKLFFGSGTQLSVL.

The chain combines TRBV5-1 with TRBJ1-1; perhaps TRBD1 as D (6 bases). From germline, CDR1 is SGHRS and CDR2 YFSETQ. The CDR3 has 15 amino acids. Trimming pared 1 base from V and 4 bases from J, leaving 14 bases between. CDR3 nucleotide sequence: TGCGCCAGCAGCTTGAGAGGGGGGGAAACCACTGAAGCTTTCTTT. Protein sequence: CASSLRGGETTEAFF. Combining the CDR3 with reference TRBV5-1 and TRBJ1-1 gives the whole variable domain KAGVTQTPRYLIKTRGQQVTLSCSPISGHRSVSWYQQTPGQGLQFLFEYFSETQRNKGNFPGRFSGRQFSNSRSEMNVSTLELGDSALYLCASSLRGGETTEAFFGQGTRLTVV.

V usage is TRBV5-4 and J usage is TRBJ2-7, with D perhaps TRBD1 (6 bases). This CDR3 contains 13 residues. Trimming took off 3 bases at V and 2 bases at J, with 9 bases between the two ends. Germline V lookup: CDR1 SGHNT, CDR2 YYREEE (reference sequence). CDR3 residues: CASSSRGAYEQYF. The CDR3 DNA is TGTGCCAGCAGCTCCAGGGGCGCCTACGAGCAGTACTTC.

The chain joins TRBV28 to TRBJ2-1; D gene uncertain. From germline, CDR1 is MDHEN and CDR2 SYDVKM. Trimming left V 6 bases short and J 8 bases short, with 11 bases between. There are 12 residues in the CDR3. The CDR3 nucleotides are TGTGCCAGCAGGTCACTTACCTATGAGCAGTTCTTC. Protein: CASRSLTYEQFF.

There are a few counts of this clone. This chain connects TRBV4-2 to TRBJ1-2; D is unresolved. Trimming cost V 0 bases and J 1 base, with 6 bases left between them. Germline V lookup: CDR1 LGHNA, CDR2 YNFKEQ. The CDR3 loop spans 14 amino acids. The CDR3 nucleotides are TGTGCCAGCAGCCAAGAGGTAGTTAACTATGGCTACACCTTC. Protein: CASSQEVVNYGYTF.

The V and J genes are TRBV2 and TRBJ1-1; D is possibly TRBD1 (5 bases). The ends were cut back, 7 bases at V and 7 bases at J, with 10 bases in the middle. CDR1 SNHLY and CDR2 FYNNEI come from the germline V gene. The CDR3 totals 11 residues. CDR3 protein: CASTRVHEAFF. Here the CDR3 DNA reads TGTGCCAGCACCAGGGTTCATGAAGCTTTCTTT.

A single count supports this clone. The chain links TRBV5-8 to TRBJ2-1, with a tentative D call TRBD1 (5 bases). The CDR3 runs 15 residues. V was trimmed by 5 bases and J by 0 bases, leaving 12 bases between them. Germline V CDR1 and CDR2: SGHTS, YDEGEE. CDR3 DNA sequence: TGTGCCAGCAGACGTCAGGGAAGCTCCTACAATGAGCAGTTCTTC. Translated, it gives CASRRQGSSYNEQFF.

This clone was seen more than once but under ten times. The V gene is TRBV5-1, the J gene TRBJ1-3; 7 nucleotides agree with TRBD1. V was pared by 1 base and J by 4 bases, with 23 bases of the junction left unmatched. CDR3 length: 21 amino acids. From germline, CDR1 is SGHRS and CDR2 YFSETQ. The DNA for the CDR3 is TGCGCCAGCAGCTTGCGGCCCTGGAGGGCAGGGGGTTTAGTTTCGGGAAACACCATATATTTT. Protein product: CASSLRPWRAGGLVSGNTIYF.

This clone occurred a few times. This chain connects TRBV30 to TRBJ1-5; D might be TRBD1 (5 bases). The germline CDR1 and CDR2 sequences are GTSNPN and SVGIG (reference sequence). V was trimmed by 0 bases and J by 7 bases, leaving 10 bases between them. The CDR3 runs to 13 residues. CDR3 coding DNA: TGTGCCTGGAGTGTCCAGGGTGTGCAGCCCCAGCATTTT. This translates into CAWSVQGVQPQHF.

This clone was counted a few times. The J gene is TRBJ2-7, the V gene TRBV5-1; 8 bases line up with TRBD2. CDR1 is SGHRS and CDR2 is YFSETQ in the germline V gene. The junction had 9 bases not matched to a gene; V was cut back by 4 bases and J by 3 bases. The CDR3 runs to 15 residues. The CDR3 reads CASSIGTSDLYEQYF. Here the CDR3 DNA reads TGCGCCAGCAGCATCGGGACTAGTGATCTCTACGAGCAGTACTTC.

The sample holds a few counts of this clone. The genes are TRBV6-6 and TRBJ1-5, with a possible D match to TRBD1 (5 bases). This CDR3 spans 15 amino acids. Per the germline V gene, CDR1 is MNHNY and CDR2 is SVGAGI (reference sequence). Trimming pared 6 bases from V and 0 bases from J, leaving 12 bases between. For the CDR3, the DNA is TGTGCCAGCAGCCCAGCGGGGGATAGCAATCAGCCCCAGCATTTT. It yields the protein CASSPAGDSNQPQHF.

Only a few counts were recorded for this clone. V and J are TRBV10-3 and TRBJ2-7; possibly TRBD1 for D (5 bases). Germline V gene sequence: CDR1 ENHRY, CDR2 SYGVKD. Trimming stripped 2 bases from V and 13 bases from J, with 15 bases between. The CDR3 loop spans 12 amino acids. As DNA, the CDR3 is TGTGCCATCAGTGAGGAGGTGGGCAGGGCTTACTTC. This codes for CAISEEVGRAYF.